This TCR beta chain was recorded in a study of vaccination effects on CD4 cells after COVID-19 (dated by TCRdb to the early 2020s). As for the study more broadly: Post-vaccine samples across the study were collected a median of 72 days after the second dose, with a range of 14 to 241. The study compared SARS-CoV-2 spike-specific CD4+ TCR repertoires before and after mRNA vaccination in COVID-19 convalescent patients and infection-naive vaccine recipients. Altogether, over 9 COVID-19 convalescent patients and a few SARS-CoV-2-naive healthy vaccine recipients made up the full study. In the study, cultures from other donors were sequenced using the Oncomine TCR Beta short-read assay on an Illumina iSeq 100. General conclusions and limits of the study: Both infection-induced and vaccine-induced clones contracted markedly at late post-vaccination timepoints, which is consistent with waning T cell responses. Only a small number of convalescent patients were included, and no early post-infection timepoints were available, which limited the study. Among healthy vaccine recipients, nearly all vaccine-induced clones were SARS-CoV-2 mono-reactive, and only 1 of 255 was cross-reactive with common cold coronaviruses.

Concerning this clone itself: The antigen it recognizes is unknown. Qualities for individual bases were not recorded, and no much larger clone is one base off.

The method behind the library was the immunoSEQ multiplex PCR assay. DNA from the cultured and isolated CD4+ T cells underwent TCR beta CDR3 sequencing. As for the original processing: Non-productive TCR sequences were removed and reads were trimmed to the CDR3 region, keeping CDR3s of at least 7 amino acids. Antigen-specific clonotypes were identified with the MANAFEST web app by comparing expansion in peptide wells against reference cultures. To count as positive, a clone had to show expansion at FDR<0.05 compared with the reference and with all other wells, an odds ratio above 5, and a frequency above 0.1% in two replicate wells. Clonotypes significantly expanded in SARS-CoV-2 spike wells and in at least one common cold coronavirus spike condition were defined as cross-reactive. Using the stringdist R package, CDR3 similarity was measured by Levenshtein distance, and unrooted trees were constructed with ape in R 3.6.1. TCRdb provides this immuneACCESS table in a form limited to in-frame rearrangements. Some clones are lacking; in checked studies, under half of them reflect an unresolved V gene, and why the rest are absent is not known. D and trimming were read from the DNA, whereas the V and J calls and clone size are those reported in that table. Within this sample are roughly 55,000 clones, with 75% to 85% of them counted one time only. The biggest ten clones account for roughly 2% of the sample.

From a lookup of the germline V gene, CDR1 and CDR2 are LGHNT and FRNRAP. V is shortened by 6 bases, J by 9 bases, and the region joining them spans 10 bases. From cysteine to phenylalanine, the CDR3 is 11 amino acids long. The DNA shown is the 33-base CDR3, in frame from base 1. The ViraFEST assay stimulated PBMC with viral peptide pools and then used TCR sequencing to identify antigen-specific CD4+ T cell clonotypes by expansion. After less than eleven days of culture, CD4+ T cells were isolated with the EasySep CD4+ T cell isolation kit. Participants received two doses of either the BNT162b2 or the mRNA-1273 mRNA SARS-CoV-2 vaccine. Healthy vaccine recipients had no prior SARS-CoV-2 infection, confirmed by negative nucleocapsid antibodies before and after vaccination. Some 2.2 million PBMC per well were cultured in IMDM with about 5.1% human AB serum, 9 to 10 IU/ml IL-2 and gentamicin, plus 10 ug/ml peptides. Half of the culture medium was replaced with fresh IL-2-containing medium on days 3 and 7. Each peptide stimulation condition was cultured in triplicate wells unless otherwise noted. PBMC were separated from whole blood using Ficoll-Paque Plus gradient centrifugation and were then either cryopreserved at -140C or used fresh. Overlapping peptide pools spanned the spike proteins of SARS-CoV-2 and the common cold coronaviruses HCoV-NL63, HCoV-OC43 and HCoV-229E. The QIAamp micro DNA kit was used to extract genomic DNA from the cultured CD4+ T cells.

This receptor was taken from a human donor who received a COVID-19 vaccine. Rearrangement joined TRBV12-5 to TRBJ2-3; a tentative D match to TRBD1 spans 5 bases. The source material was CD4+ T cells from PBMCs cultured with HCoV-OC43 spike peptides, sampled after COVID-19 vaccination. What the cell subset or site label conveys for this sample: HCoV-OC43 spike overlapping peptide pool stimulation. The bases are TGTGCTAGTGGACTGACAGCGACGCAGTATTTT. The resulting protein is CASGLTATQYF.